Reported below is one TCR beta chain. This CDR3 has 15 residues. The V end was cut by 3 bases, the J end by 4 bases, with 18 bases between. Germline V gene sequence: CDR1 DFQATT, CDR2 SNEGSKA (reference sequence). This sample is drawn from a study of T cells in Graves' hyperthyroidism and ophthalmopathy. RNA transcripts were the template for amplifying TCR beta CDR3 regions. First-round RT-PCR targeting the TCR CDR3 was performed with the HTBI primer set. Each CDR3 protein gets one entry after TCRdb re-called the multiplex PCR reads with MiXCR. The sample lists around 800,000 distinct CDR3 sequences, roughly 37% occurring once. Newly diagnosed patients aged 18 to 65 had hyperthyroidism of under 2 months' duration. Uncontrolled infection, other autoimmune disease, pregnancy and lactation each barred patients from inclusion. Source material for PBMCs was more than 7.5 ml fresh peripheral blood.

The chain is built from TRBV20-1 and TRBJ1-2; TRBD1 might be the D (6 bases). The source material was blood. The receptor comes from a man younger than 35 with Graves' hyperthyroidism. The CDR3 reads CSASGDQGTGYGYTF. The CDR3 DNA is TGCAGTGCTAGTGGGGATCAGGGGACCGGCTATGGCTACACCTTC.